In this sample, the clone carrying this TCR beta chain turned up a few times. Its antigen remains unknown. Carrying unique molecular identifiers, the cDNA also gained a universal primer site through template switching. TCRdb called the 5' RACE reads again in MiXCR, with one record for every CDR3 protein. The sample includes some 1,600,000 distinct CDR3 sequences, 25% to 35% of them seen just once. Germline V gene lookup returns CDR1 PRHDT and CDR2 FYEKMQ (reference sequence). This CDR3 is built from 18 residues. With no exceptions, donors were healthy Caucasians. This sample stems from a study of identical twins. Study-level points and caveats: Excess twin sharing in beta out-of-frame sequences was weaker.

The sequenced sample was cord blood. The J gene is TRBJ2-7, the V gene TRBV13; the match to TRBD2 covers 11 bases. Matching the DNA end better, TRBJ2-5 makes the J call doubtful. The TCR was taken from a newborn girl in good health. CDR3 residues: CASSERLAGLGVGETQYF. The CDR3 DNA is TGTGCCAGCAGCGAACGACTAGCGGGGTTAGGTGTGGGCGAGACCCAGTACTTC.